Listed below are T cell receptor beta chains from one sample, sequenced in a study of human CD8 memory T cell subsets. Reprocessing the 5' RACE reads, TCRdb reports a single entry for every CDR3 protein and omits DNA. This repertoire includes about 5,100 distinct CDR3 sequences. The sample was CD8+ T cells from PBMCs. All receptors derive from a human donor in good health. The CDR3 runs from the conserved cysteine through the conserved F or W. The listing skips clone size in some rows; elsewhere it reads once, few, many or a size class.

v_gene: TRBV5-1
abundance: -
j_gene: TRBJ1-5
CDR3aa: CASSETGAQPQHF

v_gene: TRBV18
abundance: -
j_gene: TRBJ2-5
CDR3aa: CASSQIGGVSQETQYF

v_gene: TRBV6-6
abundance: -
j_gene: TRBJ2-3
CDR3aa: CASSYSDSTDTQYF

v_gene: TRBV4-1
abundance: -
j_gene: TRBJ1-5
CDR3aa: CASSQDGTSNQPQHF

v_gene: TRBV20-1
abundance: medium-sized
j_gene: TRBJ1-1
CDR3aa: CSASPPIQGGTEAFF

v_gene: TRBV28
abundance: -
j_gene: TRBJ2-5
CDR3aa: CASSLGQGASGRRETQYF

v_gene: TRBV9
abundance: -
j_gene: TRBJ2-5
CDR3aa: CASSVAGGQETQYF

v_gene: TRBV30
abundance: -
j_gene: TRBJ2-7
CDR3aa: CAWSVGGGYEQYF

v_gene: TRBV10-3
abundance: -
j_gene: TRBJ1-2
CDR3aa: CAISEENYGYTF

v_gene: TRBV6-2/TRBV6-3
abundance: -
j_gene: TRBJ2-2
CDR3aa: CASSPNSDSGELFF

v_gene: TRBV20-1
abundance: -
j_gene: TRBJ2-1
CDR3aa: CSARTSGIGSEQFF

v_gene: TRBV28
abundance: medium-sized
j_gene: TRBJ1-1
CDR3aa: CASTLNTEAFF

v_gene: TRBV21-1
abundance: -
j_gene: TRBJ2-1
CDR3aa: CASSRASGSYNEQFF

v_gene: TRBV2
abundance: -
j_gene: TRBJ2-3
CDR3aa: CASNIAGQDTQYF

v_gene: TRBV5-1
abundance: -
j_gene: TRBJ2-2
CDR3aa: CASSGDTGELFF

v_gene: TRBV12-3/TRBV12-4
abundance: medium-sized
j_gene: TRBJ2-1
CDR3aa: CASNFDGDEQFF

v_gene: TRBV5-1
abundance: -
j_gene: TRBJ2-3
CDR3aa: CASSLVFLGREATDTQYF

v_gene: TRBV4-1
abundance: -
j_gene: TRBJ1-1
CDR3aa: CASSAPMNTEAFF

v_gene: TRBV9
abundance: medium-sized
j_gene: TRBJ2-7
CDR3aa: CASSELAEASYEQYF

v_gene: TRBV4-1
abundance: -
j_gene: TRBJ1-5
CDR3aa: CASSQIEQDHQPQHF

v_gene: TRBV9
abundance: -
j_gene: TRBJ2-2
CDR3aa: CASSDNRAKNTGELFF

v_gene: TRBV6-2/TRBV6-3
abundance: -
j_gene: TRBJ1-1
CDR3aa: CASSPDRDEAFF

v_gene: TRBV28
abundance: medium-sized
j_gene: TRBJ2-7
CDR3aa: CASSLPPEQYF

v_gene: TRBV30
abundance: -
j_gene: TRBJ2-1
CDR3aa: CAWSAGYGYNEQFF

v_gene: TRBV2
abundance: -
j_gene: TRBJ1-5
CDR3aa: CAGTGGANQPQHF

v_gene: TRBV29-1
abundance: -
j_gene: TRBJ1-5
CDR3aa: CSVVSDTNQPQHF

v_gene: TRBV5-4
abundance: -
j_gene: TRBJ2-2
CDR3aa: CASSATSGSATGELFF

v_gene: TRBV28
abundance: -
j_gene: TRBJ2-2
CDR3aa: CASSLLRGTGELFF

v_gene: TRBV28
abundance: medium-sized
j_gene: TRBJ2-5
CDR3aa: CASSFRTLYQETQYF

v_gene: TRBV7-8
abundance: -
j_gene: TRBJ1-1
CDR3aa: CASSLARGMNTEAFF

v_gene: TRBV7-6
abundance: large
j_gene: TRBJ2-2
CDR3aa: CASSSPTGHLTGELFF

v_gene: TRBV10-1
abundance: -
j_gene: TRBJ2-5
CDR3aa: CASSGLAGPGETQYF

v_gene: TRBV6-1
abundance: -
j_gene: TRBJ1-3
CDR3aa: CASSDEQGAGGNTIYF

v_gene: TRBV7-2
abundance: large
j_gene: TRBJ2-1
CDR3aa: CASSLTGLNEQFF

v_gene: TRBV20-1
abundance: -
j_gene: TRBJ2-7
CDR3aa: CSASSNRGSSYEQYF

v_gene: TRBV4-1
abundance: -
j_gene: TRBJ2-5
CDR3aa: CASSQDLASQETQYF

v_gene: TRBV28
abundance: -
j_gene: TRBJ1-6
CDR3aa: CASSSGGDNSPLHF

v_gene: TRBV10-2
abundance: -
j_gene: TRBJ2-7
CDR3aa: CASSDPGQGVYEQYF

v_gene: TRBV7-2
abundance: -
j_gene: TRBJ2-3
CDR3aa: CASSGNFGSTDTQYF

v_gene: TRBV30
abundance: -
j_gene: TRBJ2-1
CDR3aa: CAQLAGGLSYNEQFF

v_gene: TRBV9
abundance: medium-sized
j_gene: TRBJ2-1
CDR3aa: CASSPPQGNEQFF

v_gene: TRBV29-1
abundance: large
j_gene: TRBJ2-2
CDR3aa: CSVRSTGELFF

v_gene: TRBV7-9
abundance: -
j_gene: TRBJ2-3
CDR3aa: CASTPGSPGLDTQYF

v_gene: TRBV9
abundance: medium-sized
j_gene: TRBJ2-1
CDR3aa: CASSPGLAGSEQFF

v_gene: TRBV20-1
abundance: -
j_gene: TRBJ2-3
CDR3aa: CSARKASGGPSTDTQYF

v_gene: TRBV7-2
abundance: -
j_gene: TRBJ2-4
CDR3aa: CASSLPVAKNIQYF

v_gene: TRBV6-4
abundance: -
j_gene: TRBJ2-3
CDR3aa: CASSEGQGNSADTQYF

v_gene: TRBV14
abundance: -
j_gene: TRBJ1-5
CDR3aa: CASSPLGGGPDSQHF